Listed below are T cell receptor beta chains from one sample, sequenced in a study of cytotoxic CD8 clonotypes in ibrutinib-treated CLL. The table came from immunoSEQ multiplex PCR; TCRdb's copy has only in-frame clones and leaves some out. The sample contains 14,000 or so clones, 55% to 70% of which appear only once. The starting material was PBMCs, obtained before ibrutinib treatment. These receptor sequences come from a human donor with chronic lymphocytic leukemia. Both conserved end residues are part of each CDR3. Each record gives: J gene, clone size, V gene, D gene, CDR3 DNA, CDR3 protein. D genes are given only for firm matches. Not every row has a clone size; where given, it reads once, few, many or a size class.

>TRBJ1-2|.|TRBV20-1|.
TGCAGTGCTAGAGATGAGGGGGATTGGGTATTC
CSARDEGDWVF
>TRBJ2-7|.|TRBV9|.
TGTGCCAGCACGCCCGACGACAGCTCCTACGAGCAGTACTTC
CASTPDDSSYEQYF
>TRBJ2-7|.|TRBV10-1|.
TGCGCCAGCAGTGAGTCCGGAAGGTCGTACGAGCAGTACTTC
CASSESGRSYEQYF
>TRBJ1-2|.|TRBV19|TRBD1
TGTGCCAGTAGGCCCGCAGGGGGCCTCTATGGCTACACCTTC
CASRPAGGLYGYTF
>TRBJ1-6|.|TRBV5-6|.
TGTGCCAGCAGGCAGGGGACCTCCTATAATTCACCCCTCCACTTT
CASRQGTSYNSPLHF
>TRBJ2-7|.|TRBV4-2|.
TGTGCCAGCAGCCAAGGGTTAGATAGGGGGGGCGACTCCTACGAGCAGTACTTC
CASSQGLDRGGDSYEQYF
>TRBJ2-4|.|TRBV5-4|.
TGTGCCAGCAGCCTTAGATGGACCAAAAACATTCAGTACTTC
CASSLRWTKNIQYF
>TRBJ1-2|.|TRBV5-4|.
TGTGCCAGCAGCATCGACGGTACCTATGGCTACACCTTC
CASSIDGTYGYTF
>TRBJ2-3|.|TRBV27|.
TGTGCCAGCAGCCCTCCGTACATAGATACGCAGTATTTT
CASSPPYIDTQYF
>TRBJ1-1|.|TRBV5-4|TRBD1
TGTGCCAGCAGCTGGAACAGGGGGCCCGACACTGAAGCTTTCTTT
CASSWNRGPDTEAFF
>TRBJ1-2|.|TRBV5-1|.
TGCGCCAGCAGCTTGAGCCAGGGAACTAACTATGGCTACACCTTC
CASSLSQGTNYGYTF
>TRBJ2-5|.|TRBV11-3|.
TGTGCCAGCAGCTTAGAAGGGCAGGCAGGGGAAACCCAGTACTTC
CASSLEGQAGETQYF
>TRBJ1-5|.|TRBV2|TRBD1
TGTGCCAGCAGTGAAACCCGGGACAGCTTCAATCAGCCCCAGCATTTT
CASSETRDSFNQPQHF
>TRBJ1-2|.|TRBV29-1|.
TGCAGCGTTGAAGTTGGCAAGGGCTACACCTTC
CSVEVGKGYTF
>TRBJ2-1|.|TRBV10-3|.
TGTGCCATCAGTGGATTCGACAGGAAGAATGAGCAGTTCTTC
CAISGFDRKNEQFF
>TRBJ1-2|.|TRBV2|TRBD1
TGTGCCAGCAGAATAGGGACAGGGGGCTTGGTGCCCGATAACTATGGCTACACCTTC
CASRIGTGGLVPDNYGYTF
>TRBJ1-2|.|TRBV5-4|.
TGTGCCAGCAGCTTCAAGGAAGGCTATGGCTACACCTTC
CASSFKEGYGYTF
>TRBJ1-2|.|TRBV7-9|.
TGTGCCAGCAGCAATCAGAACTATGGCTACACCTTC
CASSNQNYGYTF
>TRBJ2-3|few|TRBV27|.
TGTGCCAGCAGCACGACTCCCTCCTTGGCAGATACGCAGTATTTT
CASSTTPSLADTQYF
>TRBJ1-6|.|TRBV19|.
TGTGCCAGTAGTGGTGAGTTTAGTTCACCCCTCCACTTT
CASSGEFSSPLHF
>TRBJ2-1|medium-sized|TRBV7-9|TRBD2
TGTGCCAGCAGCTTAACGCGGGGGGTAGACAATGAGCAGTTCTTC
CASSLTRGVDNEQFF
>TRBJ2-1|.|TRBV9|TRBD2
TGTGCCAGCAGCGCTAGCGGGGGGCCCTACAATGAGCAGTTCTTC
CASSASGGPYNEQFF
>TRBJ2-7|.|TRBV19|TRBD1
TGTGCCAGTAGTATTGACAGGGGTCTCGGTGAGCAGTACTTC
CASSIDRGLGEQYF
>TRBJ1-4|once|TRBV5-1|.
TGCGCCAGCAGCTTGGGTCGGAATGAAAAACTGTTTTTT
CASSLGRNEKLFF
>TRBJ1-3|.|TRBV18|.
TGTGCCAGCTCACCAGGGGCACAATCTGGAAACACCATATATTTT
CASSPGAQSGNTIYF
>TRBJ2-5|.|TRBV19|.
TGTGCCAGTAGTATTCGAGAAGAGACCCAGTACTTC
CASSIREETQYF
>TRBJ2-2|.|TRBV11-2|.
TGTGCCAGCAGCACGGACAGAACGAACACCGGGGAGCTGTTTTTT
CASSTDRTNTGELFF
>TRBJ1-5|.|TRBV10-1|.
TGCGCCAGCAGTGAAGGACAGCATCAGCCCCAGCATTTT
CASSEGQHQPQHF
>TRBJ2-7|.|TRBV15|.
TGTGCCACCAGCTTGGATCGGGGGACATACGAGCAGTACTTC
CATSLDRGTYEQYF
>TRBJ1-3|once|TRBV19|.
TGTGCCAGTAGTATCCAGAGCTCTGGAAACACCATATATTTT
CASSIQSSGNTIYF
>TRBJ2-3|.|TRBV4-1|TRBD1
TGCGCCAGCAGCCAAGAGGGACAGACCTTGACAGATACGCAGTATTTT
CASSQEGQTLTDTQYF
>TRBJ1-2|.|TRBV27|TRBD1
TGTGCCAGCAGTTGGGGGACAGGGAGTTTTGGCTACACCTTC
CASSWGTGSFGYTF
>TRBJ2-2|.|TRBV5-5|.
TGTGCCAGCAGCGTTCAACCGGGACGAGACACCGGGGAGCTGTTTTTT
CASSVQPGRDTGELFF
>TRBJ1-1|.|TRBV5-8|.
TGTGCCAGCAGCTTGCGGACGAACACTGAAGCTTTCTTT
CASSLRTNTEAFF
>TRBJ1-2|.|TRBV4-2|TRBD1
TGTGCCAGCAGTGAAACCCGGGACAGAGACTATGGCTACACCTTC
CASSETRDRDYGYTF
>TRBJ2-7|.|TRBV30|.
TGTGCCTGGAGTCCCGGCGACGGCTACGAGCAGTACTTC
CAWSPGDGYEQYF
>TRBJ2-7|.|TRBV27|TRBD1
TGTGCCAGCAGTTTATCGACAGGGAATTACGAGCAGTACTTC
CASSLSTGNYEQYF
>TRBJ1-1|.|TRBV19|TRBD1
TGTGCCAGTAGTATGTGGGACAGGGGTGTTAATACTGAAGCTTTCTTT
CASSMWDRGVNTEAFF
>TRBJ1-3|.|TRBV5-6|.
TGTGCCAGCAGCTTGGCCGGAGGAGGAAACACCATATATTTT
CASSLAGGGNTIYF
>TRBJ2-7|.|TRBV5-3|.
TGTGCCAGCAGCTTCGGGGTGAGGAACGAGCAGTACTTC
CASSFGVRNEQYF
>TRBJ1-1|.|TRBV2|.
TGTGCCAGCAGGGGAAATTTAGGGGAAATGAACACTGAAGCTTTCTTT
CASRGNLGEMNTEAFF
>TRBJ1-4|.|TRBV5-4|.
TGTGCCAGCAGCGGCGGGACGCCTGCAACTAATGAAAAACTGTTTTTT
CASSGGTPATNEKLFF
>TRBJ2-7|.|TRBV27|.
TGTGCCAGCAGTTTATTGGACGCATCCTACGAGCAGTACTTC
CASSLLDASYEQYF
>TRBJ2-3|.|TRBV5-4|TRBD2
TGTGCCAGCAGCTTGACTAGCGGGGGCACAGATACGCAGTATTTT
CASSLTSGGTDTQYF
>TRBJ2-7|.|TRBV5-5|.
TGTGCCAGCAGCCCAACCCGTAACCCCTCCTACGAGCAGTACTTC
CASSPTRNPSYEQYF